These 9 T cell receptor beta chains were sequenced from one sample in a study of blood T cell repertoires in COVID-19. The protocol was immunoSEQ multiplex PCR, while the TCRdb copy is restricted to in-frame clones and leaves out a portion. The data contain approximately 200,000 clones, roughly 88% of them seen just once; the ten biggest clones take up 8% to 10%. Material for sequencing was PBMCs or T cells enriched from blood (not recorded which). These receptors all stem from a woman under 40 who had recovered from COVID-19.

The rearrangement links TRBV28 to TRBJ2-7, with a weak D call TRBD2 (5 bases). Trimming took 6 bases from V and 1 from J, leaving 16 bases between them. Germline loops: CDR1 MDHEN, CDR2 SYDVKM. The length of the CDR3 is 15 residues. CDR3 DNA: TGTGCCAGCAGCCTAAACGGACCGGGATCCTACGAGCAGTACTTC. It yields the protein CASSLNGPGSYEQYF.

The chain recombines TRBV7-2 with TRBJ2-2; maybe TRBD2 (6 bases). In germline, CDR1 is SGHTA, CDR2 FQGNSA. V gave up 5 bases and J gave up 3 bases, with 22 bases separating them. The CDR3 contains 18 residues. The chain's CDR3 is CASSPTGLTIVDTGELFF. DNA for the CDR3: TGTGCCAGCAGCCCAACGGGACTCACCATCGTTGACACCGGGGAGCTGTTTTTT. The full variable domain, in which reference TRBV7-2 and TRBJ2-2 provide the parts outside the CDR3, is GAGVSQSPSNKVTEKGKDVELRCDPISGHTALYWYRQSLGQGLEFLIYFQGNSAPDKSGLPSDRFSAERTGGSVSTLTIQRTQQEDSAVYLCASSPTGLTIVDTGELFFGEGSRLTVL.

The chain combines TRBV6-1 with TRBJ1-1, with a possible D match to TRBD1 (6 bases). V lost 2 bases to trimming and J lost 8 bases, with 18 bases between them. The CDR3 runs 15 residues. Per the germline V gene, CDR1 is MNHNS and CDR2 is SASEGT. This CDR3 is CASSEPGHLVGEAFF. CDR3 nucleotide sequence: TGTGCCAGCAGTGAACCGGGACACCTGGTAGGGGAAGCTTTCTTT.

The chain has TRBV7-2 and TRBJ2-4; 8 bases map to TRBD2. The CDR3 extends over 19 amino acids. V shed 0 bases and J 3 bases; nucleotides not matched to a gene: 13. Germline assignment: CDR1 SGHTA and CDR2 FQGNSA. CDR3 region: CASSLAVRDVLAVKNIQYF. The CDR3 bases are TGTGCCAGCAGCTTAGCTGTCCGGGATGTACTAGCGGTCAAAAACATTCAGTACTTC. The entire variable domain, with the rest obtained from reference TRBV7-2 and TRBJ2-4, is as follows: GAGVSQSPSNKVTEKGKDVELRCDPISGHTALYWYRQSLGQGLEFLIYFQGNSAPDKSGLPSDRFSAERTGGSVSTLTIQRTQQEDSAVYLCASSLAVRDVLAVKNIQYFGAGTRLSVL.

This clone has a handful of counts. The V call is TRBV7-9, the J call TRBJ1-1; D might be TRBD1 (6 bases). Germline values: CDR1 SEHNR, CDR2 FQNEAQ (reference sequence). Trimming took 5 bases from V and 0 from J, leaving 16 bases between them. This CDR3 contains 16 residues. The CDR3, as DNA: TGTGCCAGCAGCCGAAGGGTGGGGGCCTTGAACACTGAAGCTTTCTTT. It specifies CASSRRVGALNTEAFF.

CDR3 bases: TGTGCCAGCAGCCAAGAAATGGGTAGCGGGAGCAATGAGCAGTTCTTC. This encodes CASSQEMGSGSNEQFF. The gene calls are TRBV3-1 (or the pseudogene TRBV3-2) and TRBJ2-1, with 9 bases that match TRBD2. The CDR3 is 16 amino acids. Germline CDR1 reads LGHDT; CDR2 reads YNNKEL (reference sequence). V was clipped by 0 bases and J by 6 bases; unmatched bases: 6.

The chain employs TRBV3-1 (or the pseudogene TRBV3-2) and TRBJ2-7; 8 bases match TRBD1. Germline CDR1 is LGHDT and CDR2 is YNNKEL (reference sequence). The ends lost 3 bases at V and 0 bases at J; junction bases unmatched: 19. The CDR3 has 20 residues. The CDR3 bases are TGTGCCAGCAGCCAGATGATAGAGGACAGGGCGAATCCAATCTCCTACGAGCAGTACTTC. Its protein product is CASSQMIEDRANPISYEQYF.

The chain carries TRBV28 and TRBJ2-2, with 12 bases identical to TRBD2. Germline V CDR1 and CDR2: MDHEN, SYDVKM. V shed 1 base and J 0 bases; nucleotides not matched to a gene: 3. The CDR3 has 18 residues. The CDR3 is CASSLSGLAGPNTGELFF. CDR3 in DNA: TGTGCCAGCAGTTTATCCGGACTAGCGGGACCGAACACCGGGGAGCTGTTTTTT. The full variable domain, its missing parts supplied by reference TRBV28 and TRBJ2-2, is DVKVTQSSRYLVKRTGEKVFLECVQDMDHENMFWYRQDPGLGLRLIYFSYDVKMKEKGDIPEGYSVSREKKERFSLILESASTNQTSMYLCASSLSGLAGPNTGELFFGEGSRLTVL.

CDR3 protein: CASSSTGLKETQYF. Written as DNA, the CDR3 is TGTGCCAGCTCCTCGACAGGATTAAAAGAGACCCAGTACTTC. The chain links TRBV18 to TRBJ2-5; possibly TRBD1 for D (6 bases). Germline V gives CDR1 KGHSH, CDR2 LQKENI. V lost 6 bases, J lost 3 bases, and 14 bases lay in between. The CDR3 totals 14 residues. Filled out from reference TRBV18 and TRBJ2-5, the complete variable domain reads NAGVMQNPRHLVRRRGQEARLRCSPMKGHSHVYWYRQLPEEGLKFMVYLQKENIIDESGMPKERFSAEFPKEGPSILRIQQVVRGDSAAYFCASSSTGLKETQYFGPGTRLLVL.